A single sample gave rise to the 22 T cell receptor beta chains below, sequenced in a study of T cell responses to AZD1222 COVID-19 vaccine. The method was immunoSEQ multiplex PCR; TCRdb's version includes in-frame clones alone and lacks a portion of them. The data contain tens of thousands of clones, roughly 90% of them singletons. The sequencing used peripheral blood, collected on day 0 of AZD1222 vaccination. The receptor source for this set is an adult in good health.

The chain employs TRBV24-1 and TRBJ2-2, with D maybe TRBD1 (6 bases). The CDR3 sequence is 13 residues long. Germline values: CDR1 KGHDR, CDR2 SFDVKD. The V end was cut by 3 bases, the J end by 7 bases, with 8 bases between. The CDR3 is CATSDAGVGELFF. In DNA, the CDR3 is TGTGCCACCAGTGATGCAGGGGTCGGGGAGCTGTTTTTT.

This chain uses TRBV25-1 with TRBJ2-3; D is unclear. The CDR3 contains 13 residues. The germline V and J ends were trimmed by 11 bases and 0 bases, with 12 bases remaining between them. The germline V gene has CDR1 MGHDK and CDR2 SYGVNS. CDR3 DNA: TGTGCCCCCCGCCGGCTAAGCACAGATACGCAGTATTTT. Translation: CAPRRLSTDTQYF.

This chain links TRBV7-8 with TRBJ2-2; 11 bases are a match to TRBD2. The V and J ends lost 5 bases and 3 bases, in that order; junction bases with no gene match: 17. The CDR3 consists of 20 residues. Germline CDR1 reads SGHVS; CDR2 reads FQNEAQ. The CDR3 DNA follows: TGTGCCAGCAGCCCACGGGAAATAGCGGGGGGGCGGTCGCACACCGGGGAGCTGTTTTTT. This gives the protein CASSPREIAGGRSHTGELFF.

The CDR3: CASSLTPATNEKLFF. The CDR3 DNA is TGTGCCAGCAGCTTGACCCCTGCAACTAATGAAAAACTGTTTTTT. This chain uses TRBV7-2 with TRBJ1-4; D is unclear. The germline gives CDR1 SGHTA, CDR2 FQGNSA. The CDR3 spans 15 residues. Trimming left V 3 bases short and J 0 bases short, with 8 bases between.

The chain has TRBV7-9 and TRBJ2-2; D is unclear. The CDR3 has 17 residues. The V end lost 2 bases, the J end lost 4 bases, and 17 bases lay between the germline ends. From germline, CDR1 is SEHNR and CDR2 FQNEAQ (reference sequence). The DNA of the CDR3 is TGTGCCAGCAGCTTATATGGTGTGGATAGGGTCACCGGGGAGCTGTTTTTT. Translating it yields CASSLYGVDRVTGELFF.

The genes are TRBV7-8 and TRBJ2-3; the D gene could be TRBD1 or TRBD2 (5 bases each). Trimming pared 5 bases from V and 2 bases from J, leaving 8 bases between. Germline-derived CDR1 and CDR2 are SGHVS and FQNEAQ. This CDR3 contains 13 residues. The CDR3 DNA sequence: TGTGCCAGCAGCCGGGACCACACAGATACGCAGTATTTT. It yields the protein CASSRDHTDTQYF.

The chain uses TRBV7-2 and TRBJ2-7; TRBD2 is a possible D gene (5 bases). The CDR3 runs to 16 residues. The V gene lost 0 bases and the J gene lost 0 bases, with 12 bases spanning the gap. Germline lookup yields CDR1 SGHTA and CDR2 FQGNSA. DNA for the CDR3: TGTGCCAGCAGCTTAGCGCGGGCGCTTGGCTCCTACGAGCAGTACTTC. It codes for CASSLARALGSYEQYF.

The genes are TRBV30 and TRBJ1-4; D may be TRBD1 (6 bases). V was pared by 5 bases and J by 1 base, with 14 bases between. CDR1 is GTSNPN, CDR2 SVGIG, per germline (reference sequence). There are 15 residues in the CDR3. The CDR3 spells CAWLDKGGTNEKLFF. The CDR3 nucleotides read TGTGCCTGGCTTGATAAAGGGGGAACTAATGAAAAACTGTTTTTT. The variable domain in full, with the rest retrieved from reference TRBV30 and TRBJ1-4, is SQTIHQWPATLVQPVGSPLSLECTVEGTSNPNLYWYRQAAGRGLQLLFYSVGIGQISSEVPQNLSASRPQDRQFILSSKKLLLSDSGFYLCAWLDKGGTNEKLFFGSGTQLSVL.

As regards this clone: Distinct nucleotide sequences in the sample also encode this CDR3. The chain couples TRBV6-5 to TRBJ1-5; possible D gene TRBD1, 5 bases. The germline V and J ends were trimmed by 6 bases and 2 bases, with 11 bases remaining between them. Germline V gene lookup returns CDR1 MNHEY and CDR2 SVGAGI. The CDR3 is 14 residues long. The CDR3 nucleotides are TGTGCCAGCAGCTCAGGGTATGGCAATCAGCCCCAGCATTTT. Translation: CASSSGYGNQPQHF.

V usage is TRBV7-9 and J usage is TRBJ1-6; D possibly corresponds to TRBD1 (5 bases). CDR1 is SEHNR and CDR2 is FQNEAQ in the germline V gene (reference sequence). This CDR3 comprises 13 residues. V dropped 5 bases and J dropped 8 bases, with 10 bases sitting between them. CDR3 sequence (DNA): TGTGCCAGCAGCCCCCTGGGGCATTCACCCCTCCACTTT. Residues: CASSPLGHSPLHF.

The gene calls are TRBV7-2 and TRBJ2-7; D may be TRBD1 (6 bases). This CDR3 spans 14 amino acids. The germline CDR1 and CDR2 sequences are SGHTA and FQGNSA. V gave up 4 bases and J gave up 3 bases, with 13 bases separating them. The CDR3 sequence: CASSSYRVGYEQYF. The DNA for the CDR3 is TGTGCCAGCAGCTCCTACAGGGTTGGCTACGAGCAGTACTTC.

With regard to this clone: Relative to the germline gene, one junction end is altered; a read error may explain this. The chain is built from TRBV3-1 (or the pseudogene TRBV3-2) and TRBJ2-5; no clear D. The germline gives CDR1 LGHDT, CDR2 YNNKEL (reference sequence). The CDR3 is made up of 13 amino acids. CDR3: CASSQEAPPRSDF. Written as DNA, the CDR3 is TGTGCCAGCAGCCAAGAGGCTCCCCCTCGATCCGACTTC.

The rearrangement joins TRBV28 to TRBJ2-3, with TRBD1 identical over 11 bases. The V gene's germline CDR1 is MDHEN and CDR2 SYDVKM. This CDR3 spans 15 amino acids. V lost 6 bases, J lost 2 bases, and 4 bases stayed unmatched. The CDR3 spells CASRGQGVNTDTQYF. The CDR3 DNA sequence: TGTGCCAGCAGGGGACAGGGGGTGAACACAGATACGCAGTATTTT.

The V gene is TRBV24-1, the J gene TRBJ2-5, with D unresolved. V was cut by 4 bases and J by 1 base, with 3 bases left in between. The CDR3 sequence is 12 residues long. CDR1 and CDR2 (germline): KGHDR, SFDVKD. The CDR3 DNA follows: TGTGCCACCAGTGACTCCCAAGAGACCCAGTACTTC. Translation: CATSDSQETQYF.

This clone was recorded only once. The chain employs TRBV5-1 and TRBJ2-1, with 10 bases fitting TRBD2. With 1 base clipped from V and 3 bases from J, the junction kept 10 bases outside the gene matches. Germline values: CDR1 SGHRS, CDR2 YFSETQ. The CDR3 covers 18 residues. In DNA form, the CDR3 reads TGCGCCAGCAGCTTGTCACTAGCGGGACCGACTTTCTACAATGAGCAGTTCTTC. Its protein product is CASSLSLAGPTFYNEQFF.

V usage is TRBV7-2 and J usage is TRBJ2-5; TRBD2 matches 11 bases. From germline, CDR1 is SGHTA and CDR2 FQGNSA. CDR3 length equals 18 residues. The junction had 9 bases not matched to a gene; V was cut back by 1 base and J by 2 bases. CDR3 nucleotide sequence: TGTGCCAGCAGCTTAGAAGGCCTAGCGGGGGGCGGGCAAGAGACCCAGTACTTC. The encoded protein is CASSLEGLAGGGQETQYF.

The V gene is TRBV9, the J gene TRBJ1-4; D gene unclear. The CDR3 contains 13 residues. Between the trimmed V and J ends, which lost 4 bases and 10 bases, there was a span of 14 bases. Germline V lookup: CDR1 SGDLS, CDR2 YYNGEE. The CDR3 sequence is CASSTQTGGKLFF. The CDR3 DNA reads as TGTGCCAGCAGCACCCAGACCGGCGGAAAACTGTTTTTT. Full variable domain (outside the CDR3, taken from reference TRBV9 and TRBJ1-4): DSGVTQTPKHLITATGQRVTLRCSPRSGDLSVYWYQQSLDQGLQFLIQYYNGEERAKGNILERFSAQQFPDLHSELNLSSLELGDSALYFCASSTQTGGKLFFGSGTQLSVL.

V is TRBV4-1 and J is TRBJ2-7, with 9 bases lining up with TRBD2. The V and J ends lost 3 bases and 3 bases, in that order; junction bases with no gene match: 18. The CDR3 contains 19 residues. The germline gives CDR1 MGHRA, CDR2 YSYEKL. CDR3 DNA: TGCGCCAGCAGCCAGGGTCCGAGCGGTATAGCGGGGGCGATCTACGAGCAGTACTTC. It translates to CASSQGPSGIAGAIYEQYF.

The chain carries TRBV7-9 and TRBJ2-1; TRBD2 is a possible D gene (6 bases). The CDR3 consists of 15 residues. Germline V gene lookup returns CDR1 SEHNR and CDR2 FQNEAQ (reference sequence). Trimming took 2 bases from V and 7 from J, leaving 15 bases between them. The CDR3 region has the DNA TGTGCCAGCAGCTTAAAGTTGGGAGGCCTTAATGAGCAGTTCTTC. It translates to CASSLKLGGLNEQFF.

V is TRBV4-1 and J is TRBJ2-3; no reliable D call. The CDR3 runs 17 residues. Germline V gene lookup returns CDR1 MGHRA and CDR2 YSYEKL. The V gene lost 0 bases and the J gene lost 0 bases, with 13 bases spanning the gap. The CDR3 spells CASSQELLSPSTDTQYF. The CDR3 DNA is TGCGCCAGCAGCCAAGAGTTACTTTCCCCTAGCACAGATACGCAGTATTTT.

The chain combines TRBV25-1 with TRBJ1-2, with 9 bases matching TRBD1. The CDR3 sequence is 14 residues long. Trimming removed 4 bases from V and 6 bases from J; junction bases left unmatched: 6. Germline loops: CDR1 MGHDK, CDR2 SYGVNS. The CDR3 DNA reads as TGTGCCAGCAGTGTCGGACAGGGGAGGCATGGCTACACCTTC. Translation: CASSVGQGRHGYTF.

This clone has only one observation. The chain carries TRBV3-1 (or the pseudogene TRBV3-2) and TRBJ1-3; possibly TRBD1 for D (6 bases). The germline V and J ends were trimmed by 2 bases and 0 bases, with 14 bases remaining between them. This CDR3 spans 17 amino acids. Per the germline V gene, CDR1 is LGHDT and CDR2 is YNNKEL (reference sequence). The CDR3 sequence: CASSQWSGANSGNTIYF. CDR3 bases: TGTGCCAGCAGCCAATGGTCAGGGGCCAACTCTGGAAACACCATATATTTT.